This TCR beta chain was retrieved from a study of CD8+ T cells in alopecia areata. Looking at the study overall: Those treated were given oral tofacitinib at 5 to 10 mg twice daily. General study results and limits: Elevated clonality characterized lesional scalp relative to normal scalp, particularly in alopecia totalis/universalis.

Following RNA extraction, reverse transcription yielded cDNA that acted as the sequencing template. Repertoires were generated with immunoSEQ multiplex PCR, while TCRdb's copy carries only in-frame clones and drops some. In the table there are fewer than 150,000 clones, 35% to 40% of which are singletons. Peripheral blood and lesional scalp punch biopsies were taken from alopecia areata patients. There are a few counts of this clone. Antigen specificity is unknown. This TCR was sampled from a human donor with alopecia areata. The sample was CD4+ T cells sorted from blood.

In DNA form, the CDR3 reads TGTGCCAGCAGCCAGTCCGTGGGGGAAGCTTTCTTT. This encodes CASSQSVGEAFF. The rearrangement links TRBV7-9 to TRBJ1-1; D gene uncertain. This CDR3 is built from 12 residues. Trimming stripped 5 bases from V and 8 bases from J, with 12 bases between. From germline, CDR1 is SEHNR and CDR2 FQNEAQ (reference sequence).